The 5 T cell receptor beta chains reported below all come from one sample, sequenced in a study of memory CD4+ T cells and cytomegalovirus serostatus. Using immunoSEQ multiplex PCR, the repertoire was profiled, and TCRdb retains in-frame clones only, with some absent. The sample shows about 75,000 clones, roughly three quarters of them seen only once. The sort gate was single viable CD3+CD4+CD8-CD45RO+ cells for memory CD4+ T cells. The sample was memory CD4+ T cells from blood. The receptors shown here come from an adult in good health and CMV-seropositive.

Only a few counts were recorded for this clone. The rearrangement uses TRBV30 and TRBJ1-5; 7 positions agree with TRBD1. There are 16 residues in the CDR3. V lost 8 bases to trimming and J lost 3 bases; unmatched junction nucleotides: 16. Germline CDR1 and CDR2: GTSNPN and SVGIG (reference sequence). The DNA for the CDR3 is TGTGCCGGGAATCTCAAGGGGGCTACCTCCAATCAGCCCCAGCATTTT. The encoded protein is CAGNLKGATSNQPQHF. Full variable domain (missing parts from reference TRBV30 and TRBJ1-5): SQTIHQWPATLVQPVGSPLSLECTVEGTSNPNLYWYRQAAGRGLQLLFYSVGIGQISSEVPQNLSASRPQDRQFILSSKKLLLSDSGFYLCAGNLKGATSNQPQHFGDGTRLSIL.

The chain combines TRBV19 with TRBJ1-5, with TRBD1 as a possible D gene (5 bases). Germline-derived CDR1 and CDR2 are LNHDA and SQIVND (reference sequence). The CDR3 extends over 15 amino acids. Trimming shortened V by 3 bases and J by 8 bases, and 17 bases separated the two germline ends. The CDR3 bases are TGTGCCAGTAGTATCCGGGACCCCGTCTCTAAGCCCCAGCATTTT. Encoded protein: CASSIRDPVSKPQHF.

This clone has more than one count but fewer than ten. The genes are TRBV5-6 and TRBJ1-6; the D is unclear. Germline values: CDR1 SGHDT, CDR2 YYEEEE. This CDR3 is 13 amino acids long. V was clipped by 4 bases and J by 8 bases, with 10 bases between them. The CDR3 coding sequence is TGTGCCAGCAGCCCTGACACAGATTCACCCCTCCACTTT. Encoded protein: CASSPDTDSPLHF.

This clone was picked up a small number of times. This chain uses TRBV12-2 with TRBJ2-5; TRBD2, the D gene given by the table, was not confirmed from the DNA. TRBV12-2 is a pseudogene segment. CDR3 length: 13 amino acids. The DNA for the CDR3 is TGTGCAAGTCGCTTAGCTGGCGGGGAGACCCAGTACTTC. It encodes CASRLAGGETQYF.

The chain couples TRBV7-2 to TRBJ1-2, with D possibly matching TRBD1 (5 bases). V lost 1 base and J 2 bases, leaving 11 bases between the germline ends. CDR1 and CDR2 from the germline V gene are SGHTA and FQGNSA. CDR3 length: 15 amino acids. CDR3 nucleotide sequence: TGTGCCAGCAGCTTAGGGCCAGGGCTCAACTATGGCTACACCTTC. Protein: CASSLGPGLNYGYTF.